This T cell receptor (beta chain) comes out of a study of beta chain features in type 1 diabetes. The study's findings and limits: Diminished insertions and augmented deletions at VDJ junctions characterized type 1 diabetes patients. Healthy donors had naive, central memory and Treg TCRB repertoires that appeared less similar than those seen among patients.

Looked up from germline, CDR1 is SQVTM and CDR2 is ANQGSEA. Trimming pared 2 bases from V and 3 bases from J, leaving 13 bases between. The CDR3 runs to 14 residues. Heparinised blood was drawn once per donor, averaging approximately 0.12 L. Markers CD45RO/CCR7/CD25/CD127/CD95/CD27 served to sort CD4+ naive, central memory, regulatory and stem cell-like memory cells. Concerning this clone: Its target is not known.

Every isolated RNA sample was fully reverse transcribed, so sequencing captured expressed TCRB transcripts. The method was immunoSEQ multiplex PCR; TCRdb's version includes in-frame clones alone and lacks a portion of them. The table lists 150,000 to 180,000 clones, around 10% of them singletons. The receptor's source is a man younger than 35 in good health. J is TRBJ1-1 and V is TRBV29-1; possible D gene TRBD1, 6 bases. The sequencing sample was made of central memory CD4+ T cells from blood. The CDR3 DNA follows: TGCAGCGTTGAACCCACAGGGCGGTACACTGAAGCTTTCTTT. Translating gives CSVEPTGRYTEAFF.